This TCR beta chain derives from a study of shared clonotypes between healthy human individuals. J lost 2 bases, V lost 5 bases, and 7 bases had no gene match. Germline-derived CDR1 and CDR2 are SGHTA and FQGTGA. The CDR3 extends over 16 amino acids. Authors' processing steps: There were no quality scores in the junction-only immunoSEQ sequences, so filtering differed. Sequenced by immunoSEQ multiplex PCR; TCRdb stores in-frame clones only, minus some. V and J calls and clone size are copied from that table; D and trimming were computed from the DNA. The data show around 2,000,000 clones, roughly 94% seen once.

Input material: naive CD4+ T cells sorted from blood. Subset specified: CD45RA+ positively selected. The TCR originated in a man aged 18 to 29 in good health. This sequence joins TRBV7-3 and TRBJ2-3, with 10 bases identical to TRBD2. DNA of the CDR3: TGTGCCAGCAGCCCGGGGCTAGCGGGGGCCACAGATACGCAGTATTTT. This codes for CASSPGLAGATDTQYF.